A single sample is the source of the 28 T cell receptor beta chains below, sequenced in a study of CXCR3-negative and CXCR3-positive naive CD8 T cells (dated by TCRdb to the late 2010s). Sequencing relied on a NextSeq 550. The Human TCR Profiling Kit (MiLaboratory) was used to make UMI-labeled 5' RACE TRB cDNA libraries. The reads underwent TCRdb reprocessing, giving one record for each CDR3 protein sequence and no DNA. The sample table includes 40,000 to 45,000 distinct CDR3 sequences. The ten largest clonotypes hold around 1.9% of the sample. The sequenced sample consisted of naive CXCR3- CD8+ T cells from blood. The sample's cell subset or site label, in plain terms: CD45RO-CCR7+CD27+CD95- naive CD8+ T cells lacking CXCR3 (TNR3-). These receptor sequences come from a human donor in good health. Some clones in this sample may be carry-over from other donors' samples.

The rearrangement uses TRBV27 and TRBJ2-5; the TCRdb D gene call, TRBD1, has no DNA to confirm it. The CDR3 is 13 amino acids. Germline CDR1 MNHEY, CDR2 SMNVEV (reference sequence). The CDR3 loop reads CASSWFGGETQYF.

The gene calls are TRBV28 and TRBJ2-5; TCRdb reports TRBD1, a call that lacks DNA to check it against. Germline lookup yields CDR1 MDHEN and CDR2 SYDVKM. This CDR3 has 14 amino acids. The CDR3 region is CASAIQGYQETQYF.

The chain has TRBV29-1 and TRBJ1-1; TCRdb designates TRBD1, a call that cannot be tested without DNA. Per germline, CDR1 SQVTM and CDR2 ANQGSEA. The CDR3 length is 12 residues. The CDR3 protein is CSAGTNHNRAFF.

The V and J genes are TRBV15 and TRBJ2-7; TCRdb reports TRBD2, a call that lacks DNA to check it against. The germline gives CDR1 LNHNV, CDR2 YYDKDF (reference sequence). The CDR3 length is 17 residues. This CDR3 reads CATSSDRSGVSSYEQYF.

This chain joins TRBV28 and TRBJ2-7; the TCRdb D gene call, TRBD2, has no DNA to confirm it. Germline V gene data show CDR1 as MDHEN and CDR2 as SYDVKM. The CDR3 has 15 residues. The CDR3 sequence is CASSLPWLGSNEQYF.

This chain joins TRBV7-2 and TRBJ2-5; as DNA is missing, the TRBD1 call by TCRdb cannot be tested. Germline lookup yields CDR1 SGHTA and CDR2 FQGNSA. This CDR3 spans 15 amino acids. CDR3 protein: CASSTPRDGRETQYF.

The gene calls are TRBV6-2 or TRBV6-3 and TRBJ2-1; TCRdb picks TRBD2, but there is no DNA to check that call. Germline V gene lookup returns CDR1 MNHEY and CDR2 SVGEGT. The CDR3 runs 17 residues. The chain's CDR3 is CASSYVPGLGSYNEQFF.

This chain links TRBV7-9 with TRBJ2-7; no DNA is available, so the TRBD1 call from TCRdb remains unchecked. The CDR3 is 15 residues long. Per germline, CDR1 SEHNR and CDR2 FQNEAQ (reference sequence). CDR3 sequence reads: CASSSGQGSSYEQYF.

The chain has TRBV7-3 and TRBJ2-1; TCRdb selects TRBD2, and the lack of DNA leaves this call unchecked. Germline V gene data show CDR1 as SGHTA and CDR2 as FQGTGA. The CDR3 is 17 residues long. The CDR3 reads CASSPDGLAGGDNEQFF.

The V call is TRBV28, the J call TRBJ1-5; TCRdb names TRBD1, which stays unverified in the absence of DNA. Germline V lookup: CDR1 MDHEN, CDR2 SYDVKM. CDR3 size: 14 residues. The chain's CDR3 is CASTARGLGQPQHF.

The chain couples TRBV27 to TRBJ1-2; TCRdb's D call, TRBD1, is unchecked because there is no DNA. This CDR3 is 15 amino acids long. CDR1 is MNHEY and CDR2 is SMNVEV in the germline V gene (reference sequence). The CDR3 sequence: CASTDHQGVGYGYTF.

CDR3 sequence reads: CSAQGTLEQYF. V is TRBV29-1 and J is TRBJ2-7; TCRdb outputs TRBD1, but without DNA this stays unchecked. CDR3 length: 11 amino acids. Germline assignment: CDR1 SQVTM and CDR2 ANQGSEA.

V usage is TRBV29-1 and J usage is TRBJ2-5; there is no DNA to check the TCRdb D call of TRBD2. The CDR3 loop spans 11 amino acids. Per germline, CDR1 SQVTM and CDR2 ANQGSEA. CDR3 protein: CSVQSGETQYF.

V is TRBV7-2 and J is TRBJ2-3. Per germline, CDR1 SGHTA and CDR2 FQGNSA. The CDR3 length is 12 residues. Here the CDR3 reads CASSLLADTQYF.

The genes are TRBV6-2 or TRBV6-3 and TRBJ2-5; lacking DNA, the TRBD2 call made by TCRdb goes unchecked. The germline CDR1 and CDR2 sequences are MNHEY and SVGEGT. This CDR3 is built from 14 residues. This CDR3 reads CASGGLAHQETQYF.

CDR3 residues: CSDRTGGAETQYF. The chain employs TRBV29-1 and TRBJ2-5; TCRdb names TRBD1, which stays unverified in the absence of DNA. In germline, CDR1 is SQVTM, CDR2 ANQGSEA. The CDR3 covers 13 residues.

The rearrangement joins TRBV29-1 to TRBJ1-1. The CDR3 loop spans 13 amino acids. The germline V gene has CDR1 SQVTM and CDR2 ANQGSEA. The CDR3 protein is CSVGSYTNTEAFF.

The chain joins TRBV4-3 to TRBJ2-7. CDR1 is LGHNA and CDR2 is YSLEER in the germline V gene. The CDR3 is 14 residues long. Here the CDR3 reads CASSLGDGHYEQYF.

The V and J genes are TRBV4-3 and TRBJ1-3; TCRdb's assignment of TRBD1 cannot be checked, as there is no DNA. Germline loops: CDR1 LGHNA, CDR2 YSLEER. This CDR3 spans 15 amino acids. The CDR3 spells CASGDPATPGNTIYF.

The chain uses TRBV5-1 and TRBJ2-1. CDR1 SGHRS and CDR2 YFSETQ come from the germline V gene. The CDR3 spans 13 residues. The CDR3 here is CASSSVLYNEQFF.

The chain links TRBV29-1 to TRBJ2-1; the TCRdb call, TRBD2, lacks DNA for checking. Germline loops: CDR1 SQVTM, CDR2 ANQGSEA. The CDR3 totals 17 residues. The CDR3 region is CSVPGIRAGGLYNEQFF.

This chain uses TRBV29-1 with TRBJ2-3; there is no DNA to check the TCRdb D call of TRBD1. Looked up from germline, CDR1 is SQVTM and CDR2 is ANQGSEA. This CDR3 region has 14 residues. The CDR3 protein is CSVEGQASTDTQYF.

The chain couples TRBV6-5 to TRBJ2-7; as DNA is missing, the TRBD1 call by TCRdb cannot be tested. Germline V gene data show CDR1 as MNHEY and CDR2 as SVGAGI. The length of the CDR3 is 18 residues. Here the CDR3 reads CASSYSFPTGALGEEQYF.

This chain links TRBV4-3 with TRBJ2-7; with no DNA, the TCRdb D assignment of TRBD2 cannot be verified. There are 16 residues in the CDR3. Germline V gene data show CDR1 as LGHNA and CDR2 as YSLEER. The CDR3 sequence is CASSQAGTSRTYEQYF.

The chain's CDR3 is CSAGSGRASEQFF. The V gene is TRBV20-1, the J gene TRBJ2-1; TCRdb's assignment of TRBD2 cannot be checked, as there is no DNA. CDR1 DFQATT and CDR2 SNEGSKA come from the germline V gene (reference sequence). The CDR3 has 13 residues.

The J gene is TRBJ2-2, the V gene TRBV6-4. Germline V gene lookup returns CDR1 MRHNA and CDR2 SNTAGT. CDR3 size: 13 residues. The CDR3 loop is CASSAESTGELFF.

The genes are TRBV29-1 and TRBJ2-6; TCRdb's D gene call, TRBD2, goes unchecked for lack of DNA. Germline V gene sequence: CDR1 SQVTM, CDR2 ANQGSEA. The CDR3 extends over 15 amino acids. The CDR3 reads CSVEEWRDGANVLTF.

This chain uses TRBV7-3 with TRBJ2-7. Germline V gives CDR1 SGHTA, CDR2 FQGTGA. The CDR3 sequence is 13 residues long. CDR3 region: CASSQTGSYEQYF. The variable domain in full, completed from reference TRBV7-3 and TRBJ2-7, reads GAGVSQTPSNKVTEKGKYVELRCDPISGHTALYWYRQSLGQGPEFLIYFQGTGAADDSGLPNDRFFAVRPEGSVSTLKIQRTERGDSAVYLCASSQTGSYEQYFGPGTRLTVT.